A selection of T cell receptor beta chains follows, all from one sample in a study of cytomegalovirus exposure and HLA in healthy donors. Assay: immunoSEQ multiplex PCR; the TCRdb copy retains only in-frame clones and omits some. The sample has 90,000 to 120,000 clones, over 80% seen once. What was sequenced was PBMCs. These receptors were obtained from a man aged 25 to 45 in good health and CMV-seropositive. The CDR3 runs from the conserved cysteine through the conserved F or W. The D gene is left open where the match is weak. The size entry is marked missing in some rows and otherwise reads once, few, many or a size class.

>TRBV4-1|NA|TRBJ2-3|TRBD1
CASSQLWGQGSDTQYF
TGCGCCAGCAGCCAACTCTGGGGACAGGGGTCAGATACGCAGTATTTT
>TRBV5-4|NA|TRBJ1-2|NA
CASSLNSDYGYTF
TGTGCCAGCAGCTTGAACTCGGACTATGGCTACACCTTC
>TRBV6-6|NA|TRBJ1-5|TRBD1
CASSGQGAGNQPQHF
TGTGCCAGCAGTGGACAGGGGGCTGGCAATCAGCCCCAGCATTTT
>TRBV14|NA|TRBJ2-2|TRBD1
CASSQAGQGAFTGELFF
TGTGCCAGCAGCCAAGCGGGACAGGGGGCTTTCACCGGGGAGCTGTTTTTT
>TRBV30|NA|TRBJ1-2|NA
CAWSTATGDYGYTF
TGTGCCTGGAGTACCGCGACAGGAGACTATGGCTACACCTTC
>TRBV5-1|NA|TRBJ1-4|TRBD1
CASRETGGSTKLFF
TGCGCCAGCAGGGAGACAGGGGGCTCTACAAAACTGTTTTTT
>TRBV6-5|few|TRBJ2-7|NA
CASSYQGEQYF
TGTGCCAGCAGTTACCAGGGCGAGCAGTACTTC
>TRBV9|NA|TRBJ2-3|TRBD2
CASSVRASGRTDTQYF
TGTGCCAGCAGCGTTCGGGCTAGCGGCCGCACAGATACGCAGTATTTT
>TRBV2|NA|TRBJ2-2|NA
CASREDRISTGELFF
TGTGCCAGCAGGGAAGACAGGATCTCCACCGGGGAGCTGTTTTTT
>TRBV19|once|TRBJ1-5|TRBD1
CASSRQGAVSNQPQHF
TGTGCCAGTAGTCGACAGGGGGCAGTAAGCAATCAGCCCCAGCATTTT
>TRBV28|NA|TRBJ1-2|NA
CASSLSDSNYGYTF
TGTGCCAGCAGTTTATCGGACTCAAACTATGGCTACACCTTC
>TRBV11-2|NA|TRBJ1-4|TRBD1
CASSLRGRANEKLFF
TGTGCCAGCAGCTTGAGGGGGCGAGCTAATGAAAAACTGTTTTTT
>TRBV25-1|few|TRBJ1-2|NA
CASSENRASYGYTF
TGTGCCAGCAGCGAAAACCGAGCAAGCTATGGCTACACCTTC
>TRBV7-3|NA|TRBJ2-7|TRBD2
CSSSIDGTSGIYEQYF
TGTTCCAGCAGCATCGATGGGACTAGCGGAATATACGAGCAGTACTTC
>TRBV11-3|NA|TRBJ2-5|TRBD1
CASRKGAQKTQYF
TGTGCCAGCAGAAAGGGGGCACAAAAGACCCAGTACTTC
>TRBV19|NA|TRBJ2-5|TRBD2
CASSIGTSGAQTQYF
TGTGCCAGTAGTATCGGGACTAGTGGGGCGCAGACCCAGTACTTC
>TRBV7-2|NA|TRBJ2-5|TRBD2
CASSTRLAGQETQYF
TGTGCCAGCAGCACAAGACTAGCGGGGCAAGAGACCCAGTACTTC
>TRBV4-1|NA|TRBJ2-5|NA
CASSQDARGETQYF
TGCGCCAGCAGCCAAGATGCCCGAGGGGAGACCCAGTACTTC
>TRBV4-1|NA|TRBJ1-1|NA
CASSQDWGLHTEAFF
TGCGCCAGCAGCCAAGATTGGGGGCTCCACACTGAAGCTTTCTTT
>TRBV5-4|NA|TRBJ1-5|NA
CASSLAPVGNQPQHF
TGTGCCAGCAGCTTGGCCCCGGTTGGCAATCAGCCCCAGCATTTT
>TRBV6-5|NA|TRBJ1-5|NA
CASSKTGLSNQPQHF
TGTGCCAGCAGTAAGACAGGATTGAGCAATCAGCCCCAGCATTTT
>TRBV29-1|NA|TRBJ1-1|TRBD1
CSVDGQGVEAFF
TGCAGCGTGGATGGACAGGGTGTTGAAGCTTTCTTT
>TRBV27|NA|TRBJ1-6|NA
CASSPGGGAYNSPLHF
TGTGCCAGCAGTCCTGGCGGAGGGGCCTATAATTCACCCCTCCACTTT
>TRBV27|NA|TRBJ1-1|NA
CASSLSLYPRQTNTEAFF
TGTGCCAGCAGTTTATCGCTCTACCCGCGACAGACGAACACTGAAGCTTTCTTT
>TRBV6-6|NA|TRBJ1-1|NA
CASSYEGTTEAFF
TGTGCCAGCAGTTACGAGGGAACCACTGAAGCTTTCTTT
>TRBV4-2|NA|TRBJ1-5|TRBD1
CASSQGTGADQPQHF
TGTGCCAGCAGCCAAGGGACAGGGGCGGATCAGCCCCAGCATTTT
>TRBV30|NA|TRBJ2-1|TRBD2
CAWGSGGEFF
TGTGCCTGGGGCAGCGGGGGGGAGTTCTTC
>TRBV7-9|NA|TRBJ2-2|NA
CSSSLSGNLITGELFF
TGTTCCAGCAGCTTATCGGGTAATCTAATCACCGGGGAGCTGTTTTTT
>TRBV19|NA|TRBJ2-1|TRBD2
CASSGRGGYNEQFF
TGTGCCAGTAGTGGGCGGGGGGGCTACAATGAGCAGTTCTTC
>TRBV4-1|NA|TRBJ2-7|TRBD1
CASSQGPGQGTYEQYF
TGCGCCAGCAGCCAGGGGCCGGGACAGGGTACCTACGAGCAGTACTTC
>TRBV13|NA|TRBJ1-1|NA
CASSSYGTINTEAFF
TGTGCCAGCAGCTCCTATGGGACAATTAACACTGAAGCTTTCTTT
>TRBV10-1|NA|TRBJ2-2|NA
CASKNGNTGELFF
TGCGCCAGCAAGAACGGGAACACCGGGGAGCTGTTTTTT
>TRBV5-1|NA|TRBJ1-1|TRBD1
CASSYLTGGTETEAFF
TGCGCCAGCAGCTACCTGACAGGGGGGACGGAAACTGAAGCTTTCTTT
>TRBV5-1|NA|TRBJ2-7|TRBD2
CASSRTSGGTYEQYF
TGCGCCAGCAGCAGGACTAGCGGGGGAACCTACGAGCAGTACTTC
>TRBV5-6|few|TRBJ1-6|NA
CASSLASGNNSPLHF
TGTGCCAGCAGCTTGGCCTCAGGGAATAATTCACCCCTCCACTTT
>TRBV4-1|few|TRBJ1-1|NA
CASRSVNTEAFF
TGCGCCAGCAGATCCGTGAACACTGAAGCTTTCTTT
>TRBV18|NA|TRBJ1-2|NA
CASSPPDSLPNYGYTF
TGTGCCAGCTCACCTCCGGACAGCCTCCCTAACTATGGCTACACCTTC
>TRBV19|NA|TRBJ1-1|TRBD1
CASSEGQLNTEAFF
TGTGCCAGTAGTGAGGGACAGCTGAACACTGAAGCTTTCTTT
>TRBV5-1|NA|TRBJ1-1|NA
CASSSGTKGMDTEAFF
TGCGCCAGCAGCTCAGGGACAAAGGGGATGGACACTGAAGCTTTCTTT
>TRBV6-6|once|TRBJ2-7|NA
CASSYGQVYSYEQYF
TGTGCCAGCAGTTACGGGCAGGTCTACTCCTACGAGCAGTACTTC
>TRBV27|NA|TRBJ1-6|NA
CASSWGVNSPLHF
TGTGCCAGCAGTTGGGGGGTTAATTCACCCCTCCACTTT
>TRBV6-4|once|TRBJ2-7|NA
CASRPPRRRRRNEQYF
TGTGCCAGCAGGCCCCCCCGGAGGCGAAGGAGAAACGAGCAGTACTTC
>TRBV6-5|NA|TRBJ1-2|TRBD1
CASRSGQGMAGYTF
TGTGCCAGCAGGAGTGGACAGGGGATGGCTGGCTACACCTTC
>TRBV19|NA|TRBJ2-2|TRBD1
CASSVQGAPAGELFF
TGTGCCAGTAGCGTACAGGGGGCGCCCGCCGGGGAGCTGTTTTTT
>TRBV5-1|NA|TRBJ2-6|TRBD2
CASSLASGGAPSGANGLTF
TGCGCCAGCAGCTTGGCTAGCGGGGGGGCCCCCTCTGGGGCCAACGGCCTGACTTTC
>TRBV7-9|NA|TRBJ2-7|NA
CASSLAAEHEQYF
TGTGCCAGCAGCTTAGCGGCCGAACACGAGCAGTACTTC
>TRBV10-3|NA|TRBJ1-6|NA
CAISDRSSPLHF
TGTGCCATCAGTGATAGAAGTTCACCCCTCCACTTT
>TRBV19|once|TRBJ2-7|TRBD1
CASTAPGTDYEQYF
TGTGCCAGTACCGCCCCCGGGACAGATTACGAGCAGTACTTC
>TRBV7-9|NA|TRBJ1-2|TRBD1
CASSLSGTEHYGYTF
TGTGCCAGCAGCTTATCAGGGACAGAGCATTATGGCTACACCTTC
>TRBV2|NA|TRBJ2-1|TRBD2
CATQLAGAYNEQFF
TGTGCCACCCAGTTAGCGGGGGCCTACAATGAGCAGTTCTTC
>TRBV5-1|NA|TRBJ2-5|TRBD1
CASSWGTGVNEKEQYF
TGCGCCAGCAGCTGGGGCACAGGGGTCAATGAGAAAGAGCAGTACTTC
>TRBV13|NA|TRBJ1-1|TRBD1
CASSSRDRGDTEAFF
TGTGCCAGCAGCTCGAGGGACAGGGGGGACACTGAAGCTTTCTTT
>TRBV28|NA|TRBJ1-4|NA
CASSSNEKLFF
TGTGCCAGCAGTTCGAATGAAAAACTGTTTTTT
>TRBV27|few|TRBJ2-2|TRBD1
CASSLRKGALGTGELFF
TGTGCCAGCAGTTTGAGAAAGGGGGCATTAGGCACCGGGGAGCTGTTTTTT
>TRBV4-1|NA|TRBJ2-2|TRBD1
CASSHWRTGRNGELFF
TGCGCCAGCAGCCACTGGCGGACAGGGAGGAACGGGGAGCTGTTTTTT
>TRBV19|NA|TRBJ1-2|TRBD1
CASSKTGSYGYTF
TGTGCCAGTAGCAAGACAGGGTCCTATGGCTACACCTTC
>TRBV7-9|NA|TRBJ1-3|TRBD1
CASSDYDRGPGNTIYF
TGTGCCAGCAGCGATTACGACAGGGGGCCTGGAAACACCATATATTTT
>TRBV19|NA|TRBJ1-4|NA
CASTEGGVGFNEKLFF
TGTGCCAGTACAGAAGGGGGGGTAGGGTTCAATGAAAAACTGTTTTTT
>TRBV4-2|NA|TRBJ1-1|NA
CASSQEDTMNTEAFF
TGTGCCAGCAGCCAGGAAGACACGATGAACACTGAAGCTTTCTTT
>TRBV5-8|NA|TRBJ2-2|TRBD1
CASSLERQGSGELFF
TGTGCCAGCAGCTTGGAGCGACAGGGGAGCGGGGAGCTGTTTTTT